This section outlines one T cell receptor beta chain sequence together with its context. Measured with immunoSEQ multiplex PCR; TCRdb has only the in-frame clones, and not every one. The table records some 170,000 clones, roughly 87% of them present only once. These data belong to a study of blood T cell repertoires in COVID-19. Study-wide background: Samples of COVID-19 (acute and convalescent) were obtained from the United States, Italy and Spain. T cells, B-cell-depleted T cells, or PBMCs provided the cDNA or gDNA that served as material.

Material for sequencing was peripheral blood. This sequence originates from a woman aged 70-85 years with acute or convalescent COVID-19.

The CDR3 here is CASSPAGISREQYF. The CDR3, as DNA: TGTGCCAGCTCGCCCGCAGGGATCTCGCGCGAGCAGTACTTC. The V call is TRBV18, the J call TRBJ2-7; D perhaps matches TRBD1 (5 bases). CDR1 KGHSH and CDR2 LQKENI come from the germline V gene. This CDR3 comprises 14 residues. With 6 bases removed from V and 6 bases from J, the gap between germline ends came to 18 bases.